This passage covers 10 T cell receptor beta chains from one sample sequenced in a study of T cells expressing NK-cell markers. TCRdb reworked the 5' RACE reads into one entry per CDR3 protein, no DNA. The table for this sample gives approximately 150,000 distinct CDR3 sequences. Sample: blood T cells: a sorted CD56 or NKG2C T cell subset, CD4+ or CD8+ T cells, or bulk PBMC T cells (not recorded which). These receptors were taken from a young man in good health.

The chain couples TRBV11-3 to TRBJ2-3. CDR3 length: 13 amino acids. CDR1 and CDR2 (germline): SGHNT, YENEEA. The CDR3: CASSLVSTDTQYF.

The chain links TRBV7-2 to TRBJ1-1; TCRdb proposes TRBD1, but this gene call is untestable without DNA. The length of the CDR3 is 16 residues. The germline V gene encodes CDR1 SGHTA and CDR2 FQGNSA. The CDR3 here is CASSPISGHQNTEAFF.

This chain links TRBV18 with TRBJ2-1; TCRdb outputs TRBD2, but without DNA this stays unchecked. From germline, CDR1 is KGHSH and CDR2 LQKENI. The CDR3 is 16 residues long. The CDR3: CASSSRTSGSYNEQFF.

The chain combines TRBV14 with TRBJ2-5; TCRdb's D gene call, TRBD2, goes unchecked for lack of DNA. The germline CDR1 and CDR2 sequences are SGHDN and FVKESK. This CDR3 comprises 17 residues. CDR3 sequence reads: CASSQGSWATNGETQYF.

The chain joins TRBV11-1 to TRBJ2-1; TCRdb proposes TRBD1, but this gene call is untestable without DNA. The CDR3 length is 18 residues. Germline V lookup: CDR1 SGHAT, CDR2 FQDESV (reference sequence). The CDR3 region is CASSLSNRAPQSYNEQFF.

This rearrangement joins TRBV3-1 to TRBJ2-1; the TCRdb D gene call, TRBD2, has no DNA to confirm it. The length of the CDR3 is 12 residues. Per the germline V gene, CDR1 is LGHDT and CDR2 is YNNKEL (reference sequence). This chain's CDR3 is CASSQDQLVQFF.

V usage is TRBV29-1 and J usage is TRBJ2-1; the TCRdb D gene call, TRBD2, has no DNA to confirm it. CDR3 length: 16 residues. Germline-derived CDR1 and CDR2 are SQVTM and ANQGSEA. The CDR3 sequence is CSVEDPGLAGTNEQFF.

CDR3: CASSQDPAGRGARKTQYF. This rearrangement joins TRBV3-1 to TRBJ2-5; TCRdb gives TRBD1 as the D gene, but with no DNA this cannot be confirmed. The CDR3 contains 18 residues. CDR1 LGHDT and CDR2 YNNKEL come from the germline V gene (reference sequence).

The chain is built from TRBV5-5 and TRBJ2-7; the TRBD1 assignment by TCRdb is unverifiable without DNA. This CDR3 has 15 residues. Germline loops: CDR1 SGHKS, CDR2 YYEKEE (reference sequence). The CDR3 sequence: CASSLVPQGSYEQYF.

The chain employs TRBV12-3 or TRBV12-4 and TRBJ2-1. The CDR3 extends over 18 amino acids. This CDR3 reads CASSLDVDRGNTYNEQFF.